Listed below are T cell receptor beta chains from one sample, sequenced in a study of identical twins. TCRdb reanalysed the 5' RACE reads using MiXCR and keeps one entry per CDR3 protein. The table shows roughly 230,000 distinct CDR3 sequences, with roughly 8.7% occurring only once. These records were also assigned to another study, of yellow fever vaccine responses in identical twins.

The sequenced sample was CD8+ T cells sorted from blood. These receptors all come from a woman aged 18 to 35 in good health. Each CDR3 is given with its conserved first and last residue. D genes are given only for firm matches. The size of a clone is reported for some rows only, either as once, few or many, or as a class for expanded clones.

>TRBJ2-7|.|many|TRBV4-1
TGCGCCAGCAAAGACCGGGACACCAGCTCCTACGAGCAGTACTTC
CASKDRDTSSYEQYF
>TRBJ2-7|.|.|TRBV4-3
TGCGCCAGCAGCCCGTCATACAGAAGCCCCTACGAGCAGTACTTC
CASSPSYRSPYEQYF
>TRBJ2-7|.|many|TRBV20-1
TGCAGTGCTAGCGCAGGTGGCTACGAGCAGTACTTC
CSASAGGYEQYF
>TRBJ2-7|TRBD1|.|TRBV7-3
TGTGCCAGCATTATTGGACAGGGAGTGCACGAGCAGTACTTC
CASIIGQGVHEQYF
>TRBJ2-1|TRBD2|few|TRBV7-9
TGTGCCAGCAGCCCCAAGGCCTTAGCGGGGGCCTACAATGAGCAGTTCTTC
CASSPKALAGAYNEQFF
>TRBJ2-7|.|many|TRBV29-1
TGCAGCGTTGAACGAGGGAACTCCTACGAGCAGTACTTC
CSVERGNSYEQYF
>TRBJ2-3|.|.|TRBV4-1
TGCGCCAGCAGCCAAACCCCGCCGGGGCTTATTCACACAGATACGCAGTATTTT
CASSQTPPGLIHTDTQYF
>TRBJ2-7|.|many|TRBV12-3/TRBV12-4
TGTGCCAGCAGTTTAGCCGGAGACTACGAGCAGTACTTC
CASSLAGDYEQYF
>TRBJ1-5|.|many|TRBV13
TGTGCCAGCAGCGGACACAGTAGCAATCAGCCCCAGCATTTT
CASSGHSSNQPQHF
>TRBJ2-1|TRBD2|many|TRBV3-1
TGTGCCAGCAGCCAAGTAGCGGGGGGCCCGTACAATGAGCAGTTCTTC
CASSQVAGGPYNEQFF
>TRBJ2-1|.|many|TRBV7-3
TGTGCCAGCAGCTTAACAGGGGGTTTCAATGAGCAGTTCTTC
CASSLTGGFNEQFF
>TRBJ2-5|.|.|TRBV29-1
TGCAGCTTTCATCCCCCGTCGGGAGCCCAGGAGACCCAGTACTTC
CSFHPPSGAQETQYF
>TRBJ2-5|TRBD1|many|TRBV29-1
TGCAGCGTTGATTTCTGGACAGGGACTCTGGAGACCCAGTACTTC
CSVDFWTGTLETQYF
>TRBJ2-7|TRBD2|many|TRBV4-1
TGCGCCAGCAGCCTGGACAGGACTAGCGGCGCGGACGAGCAGTACTTC
CASSLDRTSGADEQYF
>TRBJ2-7|.|.|TRBV5-6
TGTGCCAGCAGCACCGCGGGCTCCTCCTACGAGCAGTACTTC
CASSTAGSSYEQYF
>TRBJ2-5|TRBD2|many|TRBV29-1
TGCAGCGTTGCCGGCCTAGCGGGCTCAGAGACCCAGTACTTC
CSVAGLAGSETQYF
>TRBJ2-2|TRBD2|many|TRBV29-1
TGCAGCGTTGACGGGGGGGGGGACACCGGGGAGCTGTTTTTT
CSVDGGGDTGELFF
>TRBJ2-3|TRBD1|.|TRBV13
TGTGCCAGCAGCGGACGACAGGGGGCGAACACAGATACGCAGTATTTT
CASSGRQGANTDTQYF
>TRBJ1-2|.|.|TRBV7-9
TGTGCCAGCAGCTTCCCCGCTGCCCTCTATGGCTACACCTTC
CASSFPAALYGYTF
>TRBJ2-7|.|few|TRBV20-1
TGCAGTGCCCCTTTTGGCGAGCAGTACTTC
CSAPFGEQYF
>TRBJ2-1|.|.|TRBV24-1
TGTGCCACCCGAGACGGTTTGGGCTCCTACAATGAGCAGTTCTTC
CATRDGLGSYNEQFF
>TRBJ2-3|.|few|TRBV6-5
TGTGCCAGCAGTTACCTGGAAGGGGGGGAGACAGATACGCAGTATTTT
CASSYLEGGETDTQYF
>TRBJ2-1|.|many|TRBV4-3
TGCGCCAGCAGCCAAGAGTTATCTGCTCTAGGCGATGAGCAGTTCTTC
CASSQELSALGDEQFF
>TRBJ2-1|.|many|TRBV28
TGTGCCAGCAGTCTAACCACCGGACAGTACAATGAGCAGTTCTTC
CASSLTTGQYNEQFF
>TRBJ1-5|.|.|TRBV24-1
TGTGCCACCAGTGATTTGAGCACTCCCATTAATCAGCCCCAGCATTTT
CATSDLSTPINQPQHF
>TRBJ2-1|.|few|TRBV27
TGTGCCAGCAGTTTAGTGGCAGGGCATTACAATGAGCAGTTCTTC
CASSLVAGHYNEQFF
>TRBJ2-7|TRBD2|.|TRBV6-5
TGTGCCAGCAGTTACCGCCGGCAAGCGGGAGGGCACTACGAGCAGTACTTC
CASSYRRQAGGHYEQYF
>TRBJ2-6|.|.|TRBV20-1
TGCAGTGCTAGCGACAGCTCTGGGGCCAACGTCCTGACTTTC
CSASDSSGANVLTF
>TRBJ2-7|TRBD2|many|TRBV28
TGTGCCAGCAGTCCGTCCTCTAGCGGGCTGGCCTCCTACGAGCAGTACTTC
CASSPSSSGLASYEQYF
>TRBJ2-3|TRBD1|few|TRBV10-3
TGTGCCATCAGACGGGACAGGGAAGATAGCACAGATACGCAGTATTTT
CAIRRDREDSTDTQYF
>TRBJ2-7|.|few|TRBV20-1
TGCAGTGCTAGAGATCATCAGGGGACCTACGAGCAGTACTTC
CSARDHQGTYEQYF
>TRBJ2-6|.|.|TRBV11-2
TGTGCCAGCAGCTCTCCCCCCGGACAGCATAGTGGGGCCAACGTCCTGACTTTC
CASSSPPGQHSGANVLTF
>TRBJ2-3|TRBD2|many|TRBV12-3/TRBV12-4
TGTGCCAGCAGCCCTACCGGACTAGCGGGAGGTAATACGCAGTATTTT
CASSPTGLAGGNTQYF
>TRBJ2-3|.|.|TRBV6-5
TGTGCCAGCAGTTACCTGGGGACAGATACGCAGTATTTT
CASSYLGTDTQYF
>TRBJ2-3|.|many|TRBV7-9
TGTGCCAGCAGCCTTCCCTCACTCGGTAACTACACAGATACGCAGTATTTT
CASSLPSLGNYTDTQYF
>TRBJ2-3|.|.|TRBV6-2/TRBV6-3
TGTGCCAGCAGTTACGGTCAGACAGATACGCAGTATTTT
CASSYGQTDTQYF
>TRBJ2-7|.|.|TRBV6-1
TGTGCCAGCAGCGGGTTTGTGGGTAGCGGTTACGAGCAGTACTTC
CASSGFVGSGYEQYF